This entry lists 12 T cell receptor beta chains sequenced from one sample in a study of persistence of HIV-infected CD4 T cells. This nonspecific control used anti-CD3/anti-CD28 bead stimulation of CD4+ T cells. Responding CD4+ T cells were sorted by upregulation of both CD40 ligand and CD69. These TCRs are of unknown antigen specificity. This was the immunoSEQ version 4 assay in survey mode. Repertoires were generated with immunoSEQ multiplex PCR, while TCRdb's copy carries only in-frame clones and drops some. This repertoire shows 40,000 or so clones, roughly 90% found once; its top ten account for 0.4% to 0.6%. Sequenced here: CD4+ T cells sorted from PBMCs after roughly 18-hour stimulation, sampled from a patient who received antiretroviral therapy. Source of these receptors: an adult woman with HIV who was CMV-seropositive.

CDR3 coding DNA: TGTGCTAGTGGTTTGTTCTCAGTCGGCAATCAGCCCCAGCATTTT. Translated, it gives CASGLFSVGNQPQHF. The chain is built from TRBV12-5 and TRBJ1-5; D call uncertain. The length of the CDR3 is 15 residues. The germline CDR1 and CDR2 sequences are LGHNT and FRNRAP. The germline V and J ends were trimmed by 2 bases and 2 bases, with 10 bases remaining between them.

The V and J genes are TRBV18 and TRBJ2-2; 9 nucleotides agree with TRBD2. Germline CDR1 is KGHSH and CDR2 is LQKENI. The CDR3 sequence is 17 residues long. The trim removed 3 bases at V and 7 bases at J, leaving 12 bases unmatched. The CDR3 DNA follows: TGTGCCAGCTCACCGTTGCCGGGACTAGCATTTGTCGGGGAGCTGTTTTTT. It yields the protein CASSPLPGLAFVGELFF.

The rearrangement uses TRBV2 and TRBJ2-6; unclear D gene. The CDR3 spans 16 residues. Trimming pared 2 bases from V and 2 bases from J, leaving 10 bases between. Germline V gene data show CDR1 as SNHLY and CDR2 as FYNNEI. The CDR3 DNA is TGTGCCAGCAGTGAATCCGGCATACCTGGGGCCAACGTCCTGACTTTC. Its translation is CASSESGIPGANVLTF.

This chain connects TRBV11-3 to TRBJ1-1, with a tentative D call TRBD1 (5 bases). Looked up from germline, CDR1 is SGHNT and CDR2 is YENEEA. The V and J ends lost 2 bases and 2 bases respectively, with 12 bases between them. The CDR3 consists of 15 residues. The CDR3 loop is CASSLFPGPNTEAFF. CDR3 sequence (DNA): TGTGCCAGCAGCTTATTCCCAGGGCCAAACACTGAAGCTTTCTTT.

The sample holds one count of this clone. The chain carries TRBV7-2 and TRBJ1-2; TRBD1 matches 7 bases. V dropped 4 bases and J dropped 8; count of bases not matched to a gene: 7. The germline V gene has CDR1 SGHTA and CDR2 FQGNSA. The CDR3 is 13 amino acids. The CDR3 DNA reads TGTGCCAGCAGCTGGAGACAGGGACAGGGCTACACCTTC. This codes for CASSWRQGQGYTF.

The J gene is TRBJ2-5, the V gene TRBV30; D might be TRBD2 (6 bases). CDR3 length: 14 amino acids. In germline, CDR1 is GTSNPN, CDR2 SVGIG (reference sequence). The V end lost 2 bases, the J end lost 0 bases, and 10 bases lay between the germline ends. In DNA, the CDR3 is TGTGCCTGGAGTTATGGCGGGGACCAAGAGACCCAGTACTTC. It yields the protein CAWSYGGDQETQYF.

The V gene is TRBV29-1, the J gene TRBJ1-2; 7 bases agree with TRBD1. In germline, CDR1 is SQVTM, CDR2 ANQGSEA. V was pared by 6 bases and J by 1 base, with 5 bases of the junction left unmatched. The CDR3 covers 13 residues. The CDR3 nucleotides read TGCAGCGTATTTCAGGGGGTTAACTATGGCTACACCTTC. Protein: CSVFQGVNYGYTF.

The chain couples TRBV5-1 to TRBJ2-5, with TRBD2 identical over 9 bases. CDR1 and CDR2 (germline): SGHRS, YFSETQ. This CDR3 contains 16 residues. V lost 4 bases, J lost 2 bases, and 9 bases stayed unmatched. The CDR3 protein is CASSPQGGGAQETQYF. The DNA of the CDR3 is TGCGCCAGCAGCCCCCAGGGCGGGGGGGCGCAAGAGACCCAGTACTTC.

The chain combines TRBV19 with TRBJ1-5; D not certain. The length of the CDR3 is 13 residues. Germline V gene data show CDR1 as LNHDA and CDR2 as SQIVND (reference sequence). Trimming took 3 bases from V and 7 from J, leaving 10 bases between them. In DNA, the CDR3 is TGTGCCAGTAGTATTGGGGTAGGGCAGCCCCAGCATTTT. Protein: CASSIGVGQPQHF. The entire variable domain, with the rest obtained from reference TRBV19 and TRBJ1-5, is as follows: DGGITQSPKYLFRKEGQNVTLSCEQNLNHDAMYWYRQDPGQGLRLIYYSQIVNDFQKGDIAEGYSVSREKKESFPLTVTSAQKNPTAFYLCASSIGVGQPQHFGDGTRLSIL.

The rearrangement links TRBV7-3 to TRBJ1-1, with D perhaps TRBD1 (5 bases). Germline CDR1 SGHTA, CDR2 FQGTGA. This CDR3 has 14 residues. The V end was cut by 0 bases, the J end by 2 bases, with 7 bases between. CDR3 loop: CASSLTGANTEAFF. DNA of the CDR3: TGTGCCAGCAGCTTAACAGGGGCCAACACTGAAGCTTTCTTT.

A few counts support this clone. The J gene is TRBJ2-3, the V gene TRBV6-5, with 8 bases that match TRBD2. Losses at the gene ends were 5 bases for V and 3 bases for J; bases not matched to a gene: 7. Germline V gene lookup returns CDR1 MNHEY and CDR2 SVGAGI. CDR3 length: 15 residues. The CDR3 reads CASSIGGGRTDTQYF. The CDR3 nucleotides are TGTGCCAGCAGTATAGGCGGGGGGCGTACAGATACGCAGTATTTT.

The chain has TRBV5-4 and TRBJ1-1; D gene unclear. V was shortened by 3 bases and J by 0 bases, with 15 bases between the two germline ends. Germline V gene sequence: CDR1 SGHNT, CDR2 YYREEE (reference sequence). This CDR3 is 16 amino acids long. The CDR3 DNA reads TGTGCCAGCAGCTCCGCCCTTGGGAAGATGAACACTGAAGCTTTCTTT. This codes for CASSSALGKMNTEAFF.